These 23 T cell receptor beta chains were sequenced from one sample in a study of T cell responses to AZD1222 COVID-19 vaccine. The assay was immunoSEQ multiplex PCR, and TCRdb's table has in-frame clones only and misses some. The data show roughly 50,000 clones, more than 70% seen once. Source: peripheral blood, taken 28 days after the second AZD1222 dose. The receptors stem from an adult who received the AZD1222 COVID-19 vaccine.

This chain links TRBV6-2 or TRBV6-3 with TRBJ1-2; the D gene is possibly TRBD1 (6 bases). V was cut by 2 bases and J by 1 base, with 23 bases left in between. The germline CDR1 and CDR2 sequences are MNHEY and SVGEGT. The CDR3 length is 19 residues. Written as DNA, the CDR3 is TGTGCCAGCAGTTACGATTCCGGATGGCAGGGGACGGGTAACTATGGCTACACCTTC. This gives the protein CASSYDSGWQGTGNYGYTF.

CDR3 loop: CASSYSLGTSGYNEQFF. The CDR3, as DNA: TGCGCCAGCAGTTACAGCCTGGGAACTAGCGGTTACAATGAGCAGTTCTTC. The gene calls are TRBV5-1 and TRBJ2-1; 8 bases fit TRBD2. This CDR3 is built from 17 residues. The V and J ends lost 5 bases and 4 bases, in that order; junction bases with no gene match: 14. Germline V gives CDR1 SGHRS, CDR2 YFSETQ.

The chain combines TRBV27 with TRBJ2-1, with D uncertain. In germline, CDR1 is MNHEY, CDR2 SMNVEV (reference sequence). V was shortened by 5 bases and J by 0 bases, with 11 bases between the two germline ends. The CDR3 is made up of 15 amino acids. The CDR3 is CASSSSLSSYNEQFF. As DNA, the CDR3 is TGTGCCAGCAGTAGCTCTCTGAGCTCCTACAATGAGCAGTTCTTC.

This clone has only one observation. V gene TRBV11-3 combines with J gene TRBJ2-1; the match to TRBD1 covers 7 bases. Germline V gives CDR1 SGHNT, CDR2 YENEEA. The CDR3 is 15 residues long. Losses at the gene ends were 1 base for V and 4 bases for J; bases not matched to a gene: 4. CDR3 residues: CASSLVGRGYNEQFF. CDR3 nucleotide sequence: TGTGCCAGCAGCTTAGTTGGCAGGGGGTACAATGAGCAGTTCTTC.

This chain links TRBV18 with TRBJ2-7; TRBD1 agrees at 9 bases. After removal of 3 bases from V and 5 bases from J, the junction contained 5 bases not matched to a gene. Germline assignment: CDR1 KGHSH and CDR2 LQKENI. This CDR3 spans 14 amino acids. This CDR3 reads CASSPLTGGDEQYF. The CDR3 DNA reads as TGTGCCAGCTCACCTTTAACAGGGGGCGACGAGCAGTACTTC.

The V and J genes are TRBV29-1 and TRBJ2-3; TRBD2 might be the D (6 bases). From germline, CDR1 is SQVTM and CDR2 ANQGSEA. The V end lost 6 bases, the J end lost 5 bases, and 15 bases lay between the germline ends. CDR3 size: 13 residues. CDR3 amino acids: CSVTLMGGDTQYF. The CDR3 DNA follows: TGCAGCGTCACCCTTATGGGAGGAGATACGCAGTATTTT.

The chain links TRBV20-1 to TRBJ1-1; D is uncertain. Germline-derived CDR1 and CDR2 are DFQATT and SNEGSKA (reference sequence). This CDR3 region has 13 residues. Trimming took 3 bases from V and 3 from J, leaving 11 bases between them. CDR3 amino acids: CSASGRVHTEAFF. In nucleotides, the CDR3 is TGCAGTGCTAGTGGGAGAGTACACACTGAAGCTTTCTTT.

CDR3 sequence (DNA): TGTGCCAGCAGCCCTAGCGGGAGGGTTTACGAGCAGTACTTC. Amino acids: CASSPSGRVYEQYF. V is TRBV7-8 and J is TRBJ2-7; 12 bases match TRBD2. Germline CDR1 is SGHVS and CDR2 is FQNEAQ. The CDR3 is 14 amino acids. J gave up 4 bases and V 5 bases, and 3 bases lay outside the gene matches.

This clone was found a few times. The CDR3 is CASSLSGGNSGELFF. CDR3 sequence (DNA): TGTGCCAGCAGCTTAAGCGGCGGTAATTCCGGGGAGCTGTTTTTT. V is TRBV7-3 and J is TRBJ2-2; D remains ambiguous. The germline CDR1 and CDR2 sequences are SGHTA and FQGTGA. V gave up 1 base and J gave up 6 bases, with 12 bases separating them. This CDR3 has 15 amino acids.

The V and J genes are TRBV9 and TRBJ2-2; 10 bases align to TRBD1. From germline, CDR1 is SGDLS and CDR2 YYNGEE. The CDR3 length is 16 residues. Trimming removed 4 bases from V and 3 bases from J; junction bases left unmatched: 6. The CDR3: CASSLRQGADTGELFF. CDR3 nucleotides: TGTGCCAGCAGCTTGCGACAGGGGGCGGACACCGGGGAGCTGTTTTTT.

J is TRBJ1-2 and V is TRBV6-5; no firm D call. Germline values: CDR1 MNHEY, CDR2 SVGAGI. The CDR3 runs 14 residues. Trimming stripped 4 bases from V and 8 bases from J, with 17 bases between. DNA of the CDR3: TGTGCCAGCAGTTTTTTCCAAACGGGGAGCGGCTACACCTTC. This translates into CASSFFQTGSGYTF.

This clone occurred once. This sequence joins TRBV19 and TRBJ2-5; D is undetermined. The V gene's germline CDR1 is LNHDA and CDR2 SQIVND (reference sequence). The CDR3 length is 15 residues. Trimming removed 4 bases at V and 1 base at J, with 13 bases between. The CDR3 DNA reads TGTGCCAGTAGTAGCCTCTCGGGCAGCCAAGAGACCCAGTACTTC. The encoded protein is CASSSLSGSQETQYF.

The rearrangement uses TRBV7-8 and TRBJ1-5; D is unresolved. The CDR3 runs 14 residues. V was clipped by 3 bases and J by 0 bases, with 6 bases between them. Per germline, CDR1 SGHVS and CDR2 FQNEAQ. DNA of the CDR3: TGTGCCAGCAGCTTTTCGGATAGCAATCAGCCCCAGCATTTT. Protein sequence: CASSFSDSNQPQHF.

The rearrangement links TRBV27 to TRBJ2-7, with 7 bases matching TRBD1. The CDR3 has 14 residues. Trimming at V came to 5 bases and at J to 2 bases, leaving 6 bases not matched to a gene. The germline CDR1 and CDR2 sequences are MNHEY and SMNVEV (reference sequence). The CDR3 DNA reads as TGTGCCAGCAGTGAGGGGACAGAGCCCTACGAGCAGTACTTC. The encoded protein is CASSEGTEPYEQYF.

This sequence joins TRBV12-3 or TRBV12-4 and TRBJ2-7, with D unresolved. V lost 6 bases, J lost 3 bases, and 6 bases lay in between. This CDR3 has 11 residues. CDR3 amino acids: CASRVNYEQYF. CDR3 coding DNA: TGTGCCAGCAGAGTAAACTACGAGCAGTACTTC.

The V and J genes are TRBV2 and TRBJ1-1, with D possibly matching TRBD1 (6 bases). Trimming shortened V by 2 bases and J by 12 bases, and 19 bases separated the two germline ends. There are 14 residues in the CDR3. CDR1 SNHLY and CDR2 FYNNEI come from the germline V gene. CDR3 sequence: CASSEYVLRGGTFF. CDR3 nucleotide sequence: TGTGCCAGCAGTGAATACGTTCTGAGGGGGGGGACTTTCTTT.

This chain joins TRBV7-2 and TRBJ2-2, with D possibly TRBD1 on 5 matching bases. V lost 5 bases, J lost 6 bases, and 19 bases lay in between. Germline V gene data show CDR1 as SGHTA and CDR2 as FQGNSA. CDR3 size: 16 residues. The CDR3 here is CASSPPGSEGAGELFF. The CDR3 nucleotides are TGTGCCAGCAGCCCCCCCGGGTCTGAAGGGGCCGGGGAGCTGTTTTTT.

This clone came up a few times. The gene calls are TRBV7-9 and TRBJ2-7; TRBD1 agrees at 8 bases. Trimming took 5 bases from V and 0 from J; bases not matched to a gene: 9. CDR3 length: 16 amino acids. Germline assignment: CDR1 SEHNR and CDR2 FQNEAQ (reference sequence). CDR3 region: CASSPPRDRSSYEQYF. CDR3 nucleotides: TGTGCCAGCAGCCCCCCGAGGGACAGGAGCTCCTACGAGCAGTACTTC. Based on the CDR3 plus reference TRBV7-9 and TRBJ2-7, the full variable domain is DTGVSQNPRHKITKRGQNVTFRCDPISEHNRLYWYRQTLGQGPEFLTYFQNEAQLEKSRLLSDRFSAERPKGSFSTLEIQRTEQGDSAMYLCASSPPRDRSSYEQYFGPGTRLTVT.

In this sample, this clone turned up once. The genes are TRBV2 and TRBJ1-2, with D tentatively TRBD1 (5 bases). The CDR3 has 14 amino acids. V lost 2 bases, J lost 4 bases, and 11 bases lay in between. Germline V lookup: CDR1 SNHLY, CDR2 FYNNEI. CDR3 in DNA: TGTGCCAGCAGTGAAAGGGGCGACGGCTATGGCTACACCTTC. As protein: CASSERGDGYGYTF.

V and J are TRBV6-5 and TRBJ1-4; TRBD1 matches at 7 bases. J lost 7 bases, V lost 5 bases, and 10 bases had no gene match. The CDR3 spans 15 residues. Germline CDR1 MNHEY, CDR2 SVGAGI. CDR3 amino acids: CASSQRGPFSEKLFF. DNA of the CDR3: TGTGCCAGCAGTCAAAGGGGGCCGTTCAGTGAAAAACTGTTTTTT.

The chain couples TRBV5-1 to TRBJ2-3; a possible D gene is TRBD1 (5 bases). The germline gives CDR1 SGHRS, CDR2 YFSETQ. Trimming removed 4 bases from V and 2 bases from J, with 14 bases in between. There are 15 residues in the CDR3. The CDR3 spells CASSPVRTNTDTQYF. CDR3 bases: TGCGCCAGCAGCCCCGTCCGGACAAACACAGATACGCAGTATTTT.

The rearrangement links TRBV9 to TRBJ2-1, with TRBD2 identical over 11 bases. Germline V gene lookup returns CDR1 SGDLS and CDR2 YYNGEE. V gave up 0 bases and J gave up 8 bases; unmatched junction bases: 4. This CDR3 comprises 15 residues. CDR3 sequence reads: CASSVALAGVYEQFF. As DNA, the CDR3 is TGTGCCAGCAGCGTAGCACTAGCGGGAGTATATGAGCAGTTCTTC.

The genes are TRBV11-2 and TRBJ2-7; D gene ambiguous. The CDR3 contains 12 residues. The germline gives CDR1 SGHAT, CDR2 FQNNGV. The ends were cut back, 0 bases at V and 9 bases at J, with 9 bases in the middle. CDR3 sequence (DNA): TGTGCCAGCAGCTTAGATATCAGTCCGCAGTACTTC. Its translation is CASSLDISPQYF.